The 4 T cell receptor beta chains below come from one sample, sequenced in a study of cytomegalovirus exposure and HLA in healthy donors. Primers: 60 Vbeta forward and 13 Jbeta reverse. Assay: immunoSEQ multiplex PCR; the TCRdb copy retains only in-frame clones and omits some. The sample lists around 200,000 clones, roughly four fifths occurring once. Sequencing input: PBMCs. These receptors were obtained from a woman aged 45 to 65 in good health and CMV-seropositive.

The rearrangement links TRBV28 to TRBJ2-5, with a tentative D call TRBD1 (6 bases). V lost 6 bases and J 1 base, leaving 12 bases between the germline ends. This CDR3 region has 14 residues. Germline CDR1 is MDHEN and CDR2 is SYDVKM. CDR3 sequence (DNA): TGTGCCAGCAGCCCACAGGGTTTCCAAGAGACCCAGTACTTC. Protein product: CASSPQGFQETQYF.

The chain uses TRBV6-1 and TRBJ1-2; 7 nucleotides line up with TRBD1. The CDR3 sequence is 13 residues long. CDR1 is MNHNS, CDR2 SASEGT, per germline. Losses at the gene ends were 0 bases for V and 8 bases for J; bases not matched to a gene: 3. This CDR3 is CASSEADRAGYTF. The CDR3 DNA is TGTGCCAGCAGTGAAGCTGACAGGGCGGGCTACACCTTC.

The chain employs TRBV6-1 and TRBJ1-5; maybe TRBD1 (6 bases). Trimming stripped 6 bases from V and 4 bases from J, with 13 bases between. The CDR3 loop spans 14 amino acids. CDR1 is MNHNS, CDR2 SASEGT, per germline. The CDR3 coding sequence is TGTGCCAGCAGGAACAGGGTTGTTAATCAGCCCCAGCATTTT. Protein: CASRNRVVNQPQHF.

The V and J genes are TRBV7-2 and TRBJ1-1; D possibly corresponds to TRBD1 (5 bases). The germline V gene encodes CDR1 SGHTA and CDR2 FQGNSA. Trimming pared 2 bases from V and 8 bases from J, leaving 12 bases between. The CDR3 runs to 13 residues. The CDR3 region has the DNA TGTGCCAGCAGCTTAAACAGGAGAATCGAAGCTTTCTTT. This codes for CASSLNRRIEAFF. Supplemented by reference TRBV7-2 and TRBJ1-1, the full variable domain reads GAGVSQSPSNKVTEKGKDVELRCDPISGHTALYWYRQSLGQGLEFLIYFQGNSAPDKSGLPSDRFSAERTGGSVSTLTIQRTQQEDSAVYLCASSLNRRIEAFFGQGTRLTVV.